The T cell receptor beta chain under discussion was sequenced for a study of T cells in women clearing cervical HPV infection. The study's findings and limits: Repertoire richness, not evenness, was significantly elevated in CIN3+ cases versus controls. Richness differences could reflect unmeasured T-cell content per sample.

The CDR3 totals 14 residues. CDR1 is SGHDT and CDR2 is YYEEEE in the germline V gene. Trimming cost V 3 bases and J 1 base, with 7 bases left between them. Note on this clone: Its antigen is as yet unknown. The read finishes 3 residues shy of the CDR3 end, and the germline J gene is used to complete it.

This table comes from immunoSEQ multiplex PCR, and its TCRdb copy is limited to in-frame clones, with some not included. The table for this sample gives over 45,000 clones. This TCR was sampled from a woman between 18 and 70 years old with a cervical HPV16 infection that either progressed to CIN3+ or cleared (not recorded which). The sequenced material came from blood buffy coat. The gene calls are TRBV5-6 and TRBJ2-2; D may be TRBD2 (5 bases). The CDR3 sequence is CASSSGLNTGELFF. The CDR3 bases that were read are TGTGCCAGCAGCTCTGGACTGAACACCGGGGAG.